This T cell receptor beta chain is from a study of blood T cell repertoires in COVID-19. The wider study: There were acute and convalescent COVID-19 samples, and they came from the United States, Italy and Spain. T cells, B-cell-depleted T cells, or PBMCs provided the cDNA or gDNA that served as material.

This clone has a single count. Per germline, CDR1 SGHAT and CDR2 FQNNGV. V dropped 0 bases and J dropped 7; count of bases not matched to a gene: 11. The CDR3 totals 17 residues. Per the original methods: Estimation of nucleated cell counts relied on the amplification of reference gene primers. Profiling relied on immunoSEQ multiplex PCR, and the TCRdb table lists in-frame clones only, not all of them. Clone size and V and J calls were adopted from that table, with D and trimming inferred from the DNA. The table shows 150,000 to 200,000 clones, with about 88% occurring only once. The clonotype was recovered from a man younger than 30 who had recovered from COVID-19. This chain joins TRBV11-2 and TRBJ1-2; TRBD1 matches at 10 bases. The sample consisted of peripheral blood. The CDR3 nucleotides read TGTGCCAGCAGCTTAGATCCGCCGGACAGGGGGGGAGGTGGCTACACCTTC. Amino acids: CASSLDPPDRGGGGYTF.